The 19 T cell receptor beta chains listed next were all sequenced from one sample in a study of blood T cell repertoires in COVID-19. Repertoires were generated with immunoSEQ multiplex PCR, while TCRdb's copy carries only in-frame clones and drops some. Of under 120,000 clones in the sample, 65% to 80% were seen once. The specimen was peripheral blood. These receptors were collected from a man between 65 and 85 years old with active or convalescent COVID-19.

In this sample, this clone turned up a few times. The chain uses TRBV10-2 and TRBJ2-1; D is perhaps TRBD1 (5 bases). The V and J ends lost 5 bases and 8 bases respectively, with 22 bases between them. The CDR3 length is 16 residues. Per germline, CDR1 WSHSY and CDR2 SAAADI. The CDR3 DNA is TGCGCCAGCAGTCCTTTGGGGCCCACGATCGGACATGAGCAGTTCTTC. It is translated as CASSPLGPTIGHEQFF.

The chain joins TRBV10-3 to TRBJ1-3; D remains unclear. The germline V gene encodes CDR1 ENHRY and CDR2 SYGVKD. Between the trimmed V and J ends, which lost 4 bases and 2 bases, there was a span of 6 bases. The length of the CDR3 is 13 residues. CDR3 coding DNA: TGTGCCATCAGTGGAGGGCCTGGAAACACCATATATTTT. This sequence encodes CAISGGPGNTIYF.

This rearrangement joins TRBV19 to TRBJ2-2; D is undetermined. The ends were cut back, 3 bases at V and 5 bases at J, with 13 bases in the middle. This CDR3 is 15 amino acids long. Per the germline V gene, CDR1 is LNHDA and CDR2 is SQIVND (reference sequence). The CDR3 DNA follows: TGTGCCAGTAGTATCGACCGAGGCTGGACCGGGGAGCTGTTTTTT. This sequence encodes CASSIDRGWTGELFF.

The chain recombines TRBV7-8 with TRBJ1-1; 7 bases agree with TRBD1. CDR3 length: 15 residues. CDR1 is SGHVS and CDR2 is FQNEAQ in the germline V gene. The trim removed 5 bases at V and 4 bases at J, leaving 10 bases unmatched. DNA for the CDR3: TGTGCCAGCAGCGCAAGGGGGCTCCGGAGCACTGAAGCTTTCTTT. Protein: CASSARGLRSTEAFF.

By share of the sample, this clone is medium-sized. The chain links TRBV14 to TRBJ2-7; weak D call: TRBD1 (5 bases). Germline-derived CDR1 and CDR2 are SGHDN and FVKESK. V was cut by 3 bases and J by 3 bases, with 12 bases left in between. This CDR3 region has 14 residues. The CDR3 DNA reads as TGTGCCAGCAGCCATTACTATAGGGGCTACGAGCAGTACTTC. Its translation: CASSHYYRGYEQYF.

This chain connects TRBV19 to TRBJ2-7; TRBD1 agrees at 7 bases. Germline V lookup: CDR1 LNHDA, CDR2 SQIVND (reference sequence). CDR3 length equals 13 residues. With 9 bases clipped from V and 2 bases from J, the junction kept 7 bases outside the gene matches. CDR3 sequence: CASRPGQTYEQYF. CDR3 sequence (DNA): TGTGCCAGCAGACCGGGACAGACCTACGAGCAGTACTTC.

This sequence joins TRBV3-1 (or the pseudogene TRBV3-2) and TRBJ1-5; D is undetermined. Trimming stripped 0 bases from V and 5 bases from J, with 5 bases between. From germline, CDR1 is LGHDT and CDR2 YNNKEL (reference sequence). The CDR3 consists of 13 residues. The CDR3 DNA follows: TGTGCCAGCAGCCAAGATCTCGATCAGCCCCAGCATTTT. It encodes CASSQDLDQPQHF.

The chain links TRBV2 to TRBJ2-3; TRBD2 matches 8 bases. V lost 3 bases, J lost 3 bases, and 11 bases stayed unmatched. Germline loops: CDR1 SNHLY, CDR2 FYNNEI. The CDR3 totals 17 residues. The CDR3 reads CASSETLAGPDTDTQYF. In DNA form, the CDR3 reads TGTGCCAGCAGTGAGACTCTAGCGGGCCCCGATACAGATACGCAGTATTTT.

The V call is TRBV5-4, the J call TRBJ1-4, with 8 bases that match TRBD1. V dropped 5 bases and J dropped 0; count of bases not matched to a gene: 3. Germline V gene lookup returns CDR1 SGHNT and CDR2 YYREEE (reference sequence). This CDR3 spans 15 amino acids. The CDR3 DNA sequence: TGTGCCAGCAGTCCGACAGGGGCAACTAATGAAAAACTGTTTTTT. This sequence encodes CASSPTGATNEKLFF. Combining the CDR3 with reference TRBV5-4 and TRBJ1-4 gives the whole variable domain ETGVTQSPTHLIKTRGQQVTLRCSSQSGHNTVSWYQQALGQGPQFIFQYYREEENGRGNFPPRFSGLQFPNYSSELNVNALELDDSALYLCASSPTGATNEKLFFGSGTQLSVL.

This chain links TRBV5-1 with TRBJ2-5, with 7 bases identical to TRBD1. CDR1 and CDR2 from the germline V gene are SGHRS and YFSETQ. The CDR3 covers 14 residues. Trimming cost V 4 bases and J 5 bases; bases outside gene matches: 8. CDR3 amino acids: CASSRDRVHETQYF. In nucleotides, the CDR3 is TGCGCCAGCAGCAGAGACAGGGTCCACGAGACCCAGTACTTC.

This sequence joins TRBV2 and TRBJ1-2; D possibly corresponds to TRBD1 (5 bases). Trimming shortened V by 6 bases and J by 4 bases, and 15 bases separated the two germline ends. Germline V gene data show CDR1 as SNHLY and CDR2 as FYNNEI. The CDR3 is made up of 14 amino acids. CDR3 sequence: CASRGTGSFYGYTF. CDR3 DNA: TGTGCCAGCAGGGGAACAGGTTCTTTCTATGGCTACACCTTC.

The gene calls are TRBV5-1 and TRBJ2-7; 7 nucleotides align to TRBD2. Trimming removed 0 bases from V and 0 bases from J; junction bases left unmatched: 3. Germline CDR1 SGHRS, CDR2 YFSETQ. The CDR3 runs to 15 residues. CDR3 coding DNA: TGCGCCAGCAGCTTGGTGGCGGGAGTCTCCTACGAGCAGTACTTC. It yields the protein CASSLVAGVSYEQYF.

This sequence joins TRBV18 and TRBJ1-3, with 7 bases fitting TRBD1. The CDR3 has 15 residues. Germline CDR1 is KGHSH and CDR2 is LQKENI. V was clipped by 6 bases and J by 4 bases; unmatched bases: 9. The CDR3 sequence: CASSFDRVGGNTIYF. CDR3 sequence (DNA): TGTGCCAGCTCGTTCGACAGGGTCGGCGGAAACACCATATATTTT.

The chain uses TRBV2 and TRBJ2-2; D may be TRBD1 (5 bases). CDR3 length: 13 amino acids. Germline values: CDR1 SNHLY, CDR2 FYNNEI. Deletions cut 6 bases from V and 7 bases from J, with 12 bases between. Written as DNA, the CDR3 is TGTGCCAGCAGAGATGACAGCCTCGGGGAGCTGTTTTTT. Translation gives CASRDDSLGELFF.

The rearrangement uses TRBV19 and TRBJ2-2; D possibly corresponds to TRBD2 (6 bases). There are 15 residues in the CDR3. V gave up 8 bases and J gave up 0 bases, with 13 bases separating them. Germline V CDR1 and CDR2: LNHDA, SQIVND (reference sequence). The chain's CDR3 is CASATGDANTGELFF. Written as DNA, the CDR3 is TGTGCCAGTGCAACGGGGGATGCGAACACCGGGGAGCTGTTTTTT.

This rearrangement joins TRBV5-1 to TRBJ2-2, with TRBD2 matching 9 bases. Germline CDR1 is SGHRS and CDR2 is YFSETQ. Trimming took 1 base from V and 5 from J; bases not matched to a gene: 6. The length of the CDR3 is 16 residues. The CDR3 DNA follows: TGCGCCAGCAGCTTGTCTGCGGGGGGGCGGACCGGGGAGCTGTTTTTT. Translating gives CASSLSAGGRTGELFF. The whole variable domain, remainder taken from reference TRBV5-1 and TRBJ2-2, is KAGVTQTPRYLIKTRGQQVTLSCSPISGHRSVSWYQQTPGQGLQFLFEYFSETQRNKGNFPGRFSGRQFSNSRSEMNVSTLELGDSALYLCASSLSAGGRTGELFFGEGSRLTVL.

The rearrangement uses TRBV30 and TRBJ1-2; 10 nucleotides align to TRBD1. J gave up 11 bases and V 2 bases, and 5 bases lay outside the gene matches. This CDR3 spans 12 amino acids. Germline V gene data show CDR1 as GTSNPN and CDR2 as SVGIG (reference sequence). This CDR3 reads CAWSPGTGDYTF. The DNA for the CDR3 is TGTGCCTGGAGTCCCGGGACAGGGGATTACACCTTC.

This clone was picked up a small number of times. This rearrangement joins TRBV6-1 to TRBJ2-5; 9 nucleotides agree with TRBD1. This CDR3 has 16 residues. J was trimmed by 1 base and V by 2 bases; bases with no gene match: 5. Germline V gives CDR1 MNHNS, CDR2 SASEGT. The CDR3 spells CASSEYETGGQETQYF. CDR3 bases: TGTGCCAGCAGTGAATATGAGACAGGGGGCCAAGAGACCCAGTACTTC.

Only one count was recorded for this clone. V usage is TRBV7-8 and J usage is TRBJ1-2, with D perhaps TRBD1 (5 bases). This CDR3 region has 14 residues. In germline, CDR1 is SGHVS, CDR2 FQNEAQ. V was cut by 5 bases and J by 5 bases, with 15 bases left in between. CDR3 protein: CASSRTREGYGYTF. The CDR3, as DNA: TGTGCCAGCAGCCGGACTCGGGAGGGGTATGGCTACACCTTC.